This is a list of T cell receptor beta chains from one sample in a study of cytomegalovirus exposure and HLA in healthy donors. Profiling relied on immunoSEQ multiplex PCR, and the TCRdb table lists in-frame clones only, not all of them. This sample has 90,000 to 110,000 clones; around three quarters occur once, and the top ten carry about 7.7%. The sequencing input was PBMCs. The source is a woman in her forties or fifties in good health and CMV-seropositive. CDR3s include the opening cysteine and the closing phenylalanine or tryptophan. D genes are given only for firm matches. Clone sizes are given selectively: once, few, many, or a class where the clone is expanded.

CDR3 length	V gene	J gene	D gene	clone size	CDR3 protein	CDR3 DNA
12	TRBV27	TRBJ1-6	NA	NA	CASSTKGSPLHF	TGTGCCAGCAGCACGAAGGGGTCACCCCTCCACTTT
16	TRBV7-2	TRBJ2-5	TRBD1	NA	CASSPTGTAYQETQYF	TGTGCCAGCAGCCCGACCGGGACAGCGTACCAAGAGACCCAGTACTTC
16	TRBV11-2	TRBJ2-1	TRBD1	NA	CASSLEGGYSYNEQFF	TGTGCCAGCAGCTTAGAAGGGGGCTACTCCTACAATGAGCAGTTCTTC
15	TRBV4-3	TRBJ1-4	NA	NA	CASSQDSRGNEKLFF	TGCGCCAGCAGCCAAGATTCGAGGGGGAATGAAAAACTGTTTTTT
18	TRBV11-2	TRBJ2-1	TRBD2	NA	CASSPGTSGGVSYNEQFF	TGTGCCAGCAGCCCCGGGACTAGCGGGGGGGTATCCTACAATGAGCAGTTCTTC
16	TRBV5-1	TRBJ2-2	TRBD1	few	CASSYLTGSNTGELFF	TGCGCCAGCAGCTATCTGACAGGGTCGAACACCGGGGAGCTGTTTTTT
14	TRBV7-9	TRBJ2-5	NA	NA	CASSLQGLSETQYF	TGTGCCAGCAGCTTACAGGGGCTCTCAGAGACCCAGTACTTC
14	TRBV6-5	TRBJ2-1	TRBD1	NA	CASSVTTGNNEQFF	TGTGCCAGCAGCGTAACGACAGGGAACAATGAGCAGTTCTTC
13	TRBV7-9	TRBJ2-7	TRBD2	NA	CASSWTSGYEQYF	TGTGCCAGCAGCTGGACTAGCGGCTACGAGCAGTACTTC
19	TRBV5-4	TRBJ1-1	TRBD1	NA	CASTTPALLKDRGLSGAFF	TGTGCCAGCACAACGCCAGCACTTTTGAAGGACAGGGGCCTATCTGGGGCTTTCTTT
15	TRBV7-9	TRBJ2-7	TRBD1	NA	CASSRPDRGSYEQYF	TGTGCCAGCAGCCGCCCGGACAGGGGTTCTTACGAGCAGTACTTC
17	TRBV27	TRBJ2-6	NA	few	CASSWGRGASGANGLTF	TGTGCCAGCAGTTGGGGCAGGGGTGCCTCTGGGGCCAACGGCCTGACTTTC
15	TRBV6-5	TRBJ2-7	TRBD2	NA	CASSSGTSGSYEQYF	TGTGCCAGCAGTTCCGGGACTAGCGGGAGCTACGAGCAGTACTTC
16	TRBV4-3	TRBJ2-3	TRBD2	NA	CASSQEALAGGVPQYF	TGCGCCAGCAGCCAAGAGGCACTAGCGGGAGGGGTCCCGCAGTATTTT
14	TRBV28	TRBJ1-2	NA	NA	CASSSQGAHYDYTF	TGTGCCAGCAGCTCACAAGGAGCCCACTATGACTACACCTTC
14	TRBV7-9	TRBJ2-7	TRBD2	NA	CASSSSGGSNEQYF	TGTGCCAGCAGCTCTAGCGGAGGAAGCAACGAGCAGTACTTC
15	TRBV19	TRBJ1-1	NA	NA	CASSIDTGMNTETFF	TGTGCCAGTAGTATAGATACAGGGATGAACACTGAAACTTTCTTT
12	TRBV6-5	TRBJ1-5	NA	NA	CASTRYQKPQHF	TGTGCCAGCACCAGATATCAGAAGCCCCAGCATTTT
15	TRBV28	TRBJ1-1	NA	few	CASSPYQERNTEAFF	TGTGCCAGCAGTCCCTATCAGGAAAGAAACACTGAAGCTTTCTTT
14	TRBV5-3	TRBJ2-7	TRBD1	NA	CARSLEPTGGEQYF	TGTGCCAGAAGCTTGGAGCCGACAGGGGGCGAGCAGTACTTC
15	TRBV19	TRBJ1-5	NA	NA	CASSMAGRSNQPQHF	TGTGCCAGTAGTATGGCAGGGCGGAGCAATCAGCCCCAGCATTTT
16	TRBV15	TRBJ2-3	NA	NA	CATSQGLVVGGDTQYF	TGTGCCACCAGCCAGGGCCTGGTCGTGGGGGGAGATACGCAGTATTTT
14	TRBV5-4	TRBJ2-3	TRBD1	few	CASSFGQGTDTQYF	TGTGCCAGCAGCTTCGGACAGGGGACAGATACGCAGTATTTT
15	TRBV10-3	TRBJ2-7	NA	once	CAISGGTPSSYEQYF	TGTGCCATCAGTGGGGGGACACCAAGCTCCTACGAGCAGTACTTC
15	TRBV2	TRBJ2-5	TRBD2	NA	CASSAPGLAGQTQYF	TGTGCCAGCAGTGCGCCCGGACTAGCGGGGCAGACCCAGTACTTC
14	TRBV7-3	TRBJ2-1	TRBD2	NA	CASSWSGTHNEQFF	TGTGCCAGCAGCTGGAGCGGGACCCACAATGAGCAGTTCTTC
18	TRBV7-2	TRBJ2-2	TRBD2	NA	CASSFWGRAGEGTGELFF	TGTGCCAGCAGCTTCTGGGGACGCGCGGGAGAAGGTACCGGGGAGCTGTTTTTT
15	TRBV28	TRBJ2-1	NA	NA	CASSTLDSSYNEQFF	TGTGCCAGCAGTACCTTAGATAGCTCCTACAATGAGCAGTTCTTC
16	TRBV5-1	TRBJ2-7	TRBD1	NA	CASSSTRQGIPYEQYF	TGCGCCAGCAGCTCAACTCGACAGGGAATCCCCTACGAGCAGTACTTC
16	TRBV11-2	TRBJ2-2	TRBD2	NA	CASSPRTSVNTGELFF	TGTGCCAGCAGCCCCCGGACTAGCGTAAACACCGGGGAGCTGTTTTTT
14	TRBV29-1	TRBJ2-3	NA	NA	CSVEDRDSTDTQYF	TGCAGCGTTGAAGATCGGGACTCCACAGATACGCAGTATTTT
12	TRBV12-5	TRBJ2-1	NA	NA	CASAPKGFEQFF	TGTGCTAGTGCCCCAAAGGGGTTTGAGCAGTTCTTC
16	TRBV4-1	TRBJ2-1	TRBD2	few	CASSQVTLAGSDEQFF	TGCGCCAGCAGCCAAGTGACACTAGCGGGCTCTGATGAGCAGTTCTTC
14	TRBV5-4	TRBJ2-1	NA	NA	CASSLVGAHNEQFF	TGTGCCAGCAGCTTGGTGGGGGCACACAATGAGCAGTTCTTC
11	TRBV18	TRBJ2-7	NA	once	CASSRSYEQYF	TGTGCCAGCTCCCGCTCCTACGAGCAGTACTTC
15	TRBV9	TRBJ2-3	NA	NA	CASSASGHLGDTQYF	TGTGCCAGCAGCGCATCGGGACACCTAGGGGATACGCAGTATTTT
16	TRBV5-1	TRBJ2-7	TRBD2	NA	CASSPGLAGGPYEQYF	TGCGCCAGCAGCCCGGGACTAGCGGGAGGGCCCTACGAGCAGTACTTC
15	TRBV5-6	TRBJ1-3	NA	NA	CASSLAGVAGNTIYF	TGTGCCAGCAGCTTGGCCGGGGTGGCTGGAAACACCATATATTTT
15	TRBV28	TRBJ2-3	NA	NA	CASTERGSDTDTQYF	TGTGCCAGCACCGAAAGGGGTTCGGACACAGATACGCAGTATTTT
15	TRBV5-5	TRBJ2-1	TRBD2	NA	CASSLDGAGGDEQFF	TGTGCCAGCAGCTTGGACGGTGCGGGGGGCGATGAGCAGTTCTTC
16	TRBV4-2	TRBJ2-5	TRBD2	NA	CASSQVSSGGVETQYF	TGTGCCAGCAGCCAAGTTTCTAGCGGGGGGGTGGAGACCCAGTACTTC
15	TRBV6-6	TRBJ2-3	NA	NA	CASSHPGTRTDTQYF	TGTGCCAGCAGTCACCCCGGGACACGCACAGATACGCAGTATTTT
12	TRBV7-8	TRBJ2-7	NA	NA	CASSLEGDEQYF	TGTGCCAGCAGCTTAGAAGGGGATGAGCAGTACTTC
15	TRBV18	TRBJ2-7	TRBD1	NA	CASSPTGTGGREQYF	TGTGCCAGCTCACCTACCGGGACAGGGGGCCGTGAGCAGTACTTC
14	TRBV27	TRBJ2-2	TRBD2	NA	CASRQRGGTGELFF	TGTGCCAGCAGGCAGCGGGGGGGCACCGGGGAGCTGTTTTTT
15	TRBV11-1	TRBJ2-7	NA	once	CASSSALGQNYEQYF	TGTGCCAGCAGCTCCGCCCTAGGACAGAACTACGAGCAGTACTTC
18	TRBV25-1	TRBJ1-1	TRBD1	NA	CASKTSGSQTGPHTEAFF	TGTGCCAGCAAAACCTCGGGATCCCAGACAGGGCCCCACACTGAAGCTTTCTTT